Listed here are 16 T cell receptor beta chains from one sample, sequenced in a study of cytomegalovirus exposure and HLA in healthy donors. Measured with immunoSEQ multiplex PCR; TCRdb has only the in-frame clones, and not every one. The data hold a few hundred thousand clones, with approximately 85% observed a single time. The sequenced sample was PBMCs. Source of these receptors: a man aged 30 to 45 in good health and CMV-seronegative.

This chain uses TRBV2 with TRBJ2-4; unclear D gene. CDR3 length: 12 amino acids. Between the trimmed V and J ends, which lost 0 bases and 9 bases, there was a span of 6 bases. CDR1 is SNHLY and CDR2 is FYNNEI in the germline V gene. The CDR3 loop reads CASSEAQVIQYF. As DNA, the CDR3 is TGTGCCAGCAGTGAAGCGCAGGTCATTCAGTACTTC.

The CDR3 spells CASSSWEGRGKLFF. CDR3 DNA: TGTGCCAGCAGCTCCTGGGAGGGTAGGGGAAAACTGTTTTTT. The chain combines TRBV5-4 with TRBJ1-4; possibly TRBD1 for D (5 bases). This CDR3 has 14 amino acids. Per germline, CDR1 SGHNT and CDR2 YYREEE (reference sequence). V lost 3 bases, J lost 10 bases, and 16 bases lay in between.

This clone was observed a single time. This chain connects TRBV4-1 to TRBJ2-7; tentatively, D is TRBD1 (6 bases). This CDR3 region has 14 residues. V was pared by 5 bases and J by 4 bases, with 15 bases between. Germline V CDR1 and CDR2: MGHRA, YSYEKL. In nucleotides, the CDR3 is TGCGCCAGCAGCGAACAGGGTGTAATGTACGAGCAGTACTTC. Protein sequence: CASSEQGVMYEQYF.

Of note for this clone: Additional DNA sequences in this sample encode the identical CDR3. V and J are TRBV6-5 and TRBJ1-1, with 7 bases fitting TRBD1. The CDR3 runs to 13 residues. J was trimmed by 3 bases and V by 5 bases; bases with no gene match: 3. Germline CDR1 and CDR2: MNHEY and SVGAGI. CDR3: CASSRGGDTEAFF. In DNA form, the CDR3 reads TGTGCCAGCAGTAGAGGGGGCGACACTGAAGCTTTCTTT.

The chain couples TRBV19 to TRBJ1-3; no clear D gene. The V gene's germline CDR1 is LNHDA and CDR2 SQIVND (reference sequence). The CDR3 has 16 amino acids. V was cut by 3 bases and J by 0 bases, with 12 bases left in between. Here the CDR3 reads CASSIGKTYSGNTIYF. In DNA form, the CDR3 reads TGTGCCAGTAGTATCGGGAAGACCTACTCTGGAAACACCATATATTTT.

A word on this clone: At the DNA level, this CDR3 is encoded by other sequences in the same sample as well. V usage is TRBV6-5 and J usage is TRBJ2-2; unclear D gene. Germline V lookup: CDR1 MNHEY, CDR2 SVGAGI. This CDR3 has 14 amino acids. Trimming took off 0 bases at V and 4 bases at J, with 6 bases between the two ends. CDR3 sequence: CASSYSRGTGELFF. The CDR3 nucleotides read TGTGCCAGCAGTTACTCTCGAGGCACCGGGGAGCTGTTTTTT.

The sample holds one count of this clone. The chain couples TRBV18 to TRBJ1-6, with D uncertain. V gave up 6 bases and J gave up 0 bases, with 21 bases separating them. Germline values: CDR1 KGHSH, CDR2 LQKENI. This CDR3 has 19 residues. In DNA form, the CDR3 reads TGTGCCAGCTCTCCGTTAAAGATTGGGAGTAGCTCCTATAATTCACCCCTCCACTTT. As protein: CASSPLKIGSSSYNSPLHF.

The chain joins TRBV5-1 to TRBJ2-5; TRBD2 agrees at 9 bases. Trimming cost V 5 bases and J 5 bases; bases outside gene matches: 10. In germline, CDR1 is SGHRS, CDR2 YFSETQ. This CDR3 contains 15 residues. The CDR3 loop reads CASRPVAGGMETQYF. CDR3 sequence (DNA): TGCGCCAGCAGACCCGTTGCGGGGGGGATGGAGACCCAGTACTTC.

This chain links TRBV7-9 with TRBJ1-5; possible D gene TRBD1, 6 bases. Trimming left V 5 bases short and J 9 bases short, with 17 bases between. Germline V gene sequence: CDR1 SEHNR, CDR2 FQNEAQ (reference sequence). The CDR3 contains 14 residues. The CDR3 nucleotides are TGTGCCAGCAGCCCCGGGACAACAGACGGGCCCCAGCATTTT. Its translation is CASSPGTTDGPQHF.

This chain links TRBV9 with TRBJ1-1, with D hard to call. CDR1 is SGDLS and CDR2 is YYNGEE in the germline V gene. Trimming shortened V by 8 bases and J by 1 base, and 9 bases separated the two germline ends. The CDR3 covers 12 residues. The DNA for the CDR3 is TGTGCCAGTGGACGGGAGAACACTGAAGCTTTCTTT. Translated: CASGRENTEAFF.

This chain links TRBV14 with TRBJ1-2; a possible D gene is TRBD1 (5 bases). The CDR3 has 13 amino acids. The V end was cut by 2 bases, the J end by 8 bases, with 12 bases between. Looked up from germline, CDR1 is SGHDN and CDR2 is FVKESK. CDR3 DNA sequence: TGTGCCAGCAGCCAACAGGGTATGCGGGGCTACACCTTC. Translated: CASSQQGMRGYTF.

V gene TRBV5-1 combines with J gene TRBJ2-1, with TRBD1 matching over 8 bases. This CDR3 has 18 residues. V was pared by 4 bases and J by 5 bases, with 17 bases of the junction left unmatched. Germline V gives CDR1 SGHRS, CDR2 YFSETQ. CDR3 in amino acids: CASSLATGVFRFHNEQFF. CDR3 coding DNA: TGCGCCAGCAGCCTCGCGACAGGGGTCTTCCGTTTTCACAATGAGCAGTTCTTC.

The chain uses TRBV11-2 and TRBJ1-6; 9 bases map to TRBD1. The germline V gene has CDR1 SGHAT and CDR2 FQNNGV. This CDR3 has 14 amino acids. After removal of 5 bases from V and 8 bases from J, the junction contained 4 bases not matched to a gene. The CDR3 here is CASSATGGDSPLHF. The CDR3 bases are TGTGCCAGCAGCGCCACAGGGGGCGATTCACCCCTCCACTTT.

This chain connects TRBV6-1 to TRBJ1-5; D perhaps matches TRBD1 (5 bases). V was pared by 3 bases and J by 8 bases, with 11 bases between. Germline values: CDR1 MNHNS, CDR2 SASEGT. The CDR3 is made up of 13 amino acids. This CDR3 is CASSDRAAEPQHF. In DNA form, the CDR3 reads TGTGCCAGCAGTGACAGGGCCGCGGAGCCCCAGCATTTT.

This clone was recorded once. This sequence joins TRBV5-5 and TRBJ2-3; D perhaps matches TRBD2 (7 bases). The CDR3 consists of 16 residues. V was trimmed by 3 bases and J by 0 bases, leaving 14 bases between them. The germline V gene encodes CDR1 SGHKS and CDR2 YYEKEE (reference sequence). The CDR3 bases are TGTGCCAGCAGCTACCTCGCGGGGGCTAGCACAGATACGCAGTATTTT. It translates to CASSYLAGASTDTQYF. The full variable domain, its missing parts supplied by reference TRBV5-5 and TRBJ2-3, is DAGVTQSPTHLIKTRGQQVTLRCSPISGHKSVSWYQQVLGQGPQFIFQYYEKEERGRGNFPDRFSARQFPNYSSELNVNALLLGDSALYLCASSYLAGASTDTQYFGPGTRLTVL.

This chain joins TRBV11-2 and TRBJ2-7; 9 bases align to TRBD2. Germline V gene sequence: CDR1 SGHAT, CDR2 FQNNGV. V shed 0 bases, J shed 4 bases, and the junction held 4 bases outside the gene matches. There are 15 residues in the CDR3. CDR3 nucleotide sequence: TGTGCCAGCAGCTTAGATCGACTAGCGGCATACGAGCAGTACTTC. Its translation is CASSLDRLAAYEQYF.